This T cell receptor beta chain was identified in a study of human T cells and chemical hapten exposure. Study background: Alopecia areata, totalis and universalis patients, mostly female, were included.

This clonotype was seen at least ten times. Its cognate antigen is unknown. Overall study findings and caveats: Expanded TCRs made up significantly more big CDR3 similarity clusters than controls did.

V lost 4 bases, J lost 2 bases, and 13 bases lay in between. From germline, CDR1 is SQVTM and CDR2 ANQGSEA. CDR3 length: 14 residues. Each CDR3 protein gets one entry after TCRdb re-called the RACE reads with MiXCR. Seen here are a few hundred thousand distinct CDR3 sequences, around 6% observed once, and the top ten hold around 6%. Time point denoted: patch test 2, 6 weeks after DPC sensitization. Treatment of the sample: therapeutic diphenylcyclopropenone sensitization with weekly scalp DPC. The origin of this receptor is a woman in her late teens or twenties with alopecia areata. Some clones in this sample may be carry-over from other donors' samples. The rearrangement links TRBV29-1 to TRBJ2-3; tentatively, D is TRBD1 (6 bases). Sequences were derived from whole blood, sampled in connection with sensitization to the hapten diphenylcyclopropenone (DPC). The CDR3 DNA reads TGCAGCGTTGCGGACAGAACGGTCACAGATACGCAGTATTTT. Protein sequence: CSVADRTVTDTQYF.